Shown below are 5 T cell receptor beta chains from a single sample sequenced in a study of T cell responses to AZD1222 COVID-19 vaccine. This table comes from immunoSEQ multiplex PCR, and its TCRdb copy is limited to in-frame clones, with some not included. The sample lists about 210,000 clones, 90% to 95% occurring once. The sample consisted of peripheral blood, taken 28 days after the second dose of the MenACWY control vaccine. The origin of the receptors is an adult who received the MenACWY meningococcal vaccine as a control.

A single count supports this clone. The chain has TRBV28 and TRBJ2-5, with a weak D call TRBD2 (6 bases). This CDR3 is 13 amino acids long. Germline-derived CDR1 and CDR2 are MDHEN and SYDVKM. V was clipped by 2 bases and J by 11 bases, with 15 bases between them. In nucleotides, the CDR3 is TGTGCCAGCAGTTTAAGCGGGCGGCCCGCGCAGTACTTC. Translated, it gives CASSLSGRPAQYF.

The chain couples TRBV18 to TRBJ2-1; TRBD2 matches at 9 bases. Per germline, CDR1 KGHSH and CDR2 LQKENI. Germline trimming cut 5 bases from V and 0 bases from J; bases unmatched to any gene: 14. The CDR3 loop spans 19 amino acids. The CDR3 nucleotides are TGTGCCAGCTCAGTTATCGGGACTAGCATCCCGAGCTCCTACAATGAGCAGTTCTTC. Translating it yields CASSVIGTSIPSSYNEQFF.

The rearrangement joins TRBV28 to TRBJ2-1; D is undetermined. Germline CDR1 is MDHEN and CDR2 is SYDVKM. Trimming pared 2 bases from V and 7 bases from J, leaving 18 bases between. CDR3 length: 16 residues. The DNA of the CDR3 is TGTGCCAGCAGTTTACTGAGACACTTGGACGTGAATGAGCAGTTCTTC. Translation gives CASSLLRHLDVNEQFF.

The genes are TRBV4-3 and TRBJ2-1, with D uncertain. Germline V gene data show CDR1 as LGHNA and CDR2 as YSLEER. V gave up 0 bases and J gave up 4 bases, with 10 bases separating them. The CDR3 sequence is 15 residues long. CDR3 protein: CASSQDEELYNEQFF. DNA of the CDR3: TGCGCCAGCAGCCAAGATGAGGAACTTTACAATGAGCAGTTCTTC.

The chain couples TRBV9 to TRBJ2-3; 8 bases fit TRBD1. V lost 0 bases and J lost 2; bases outside the gene matches: 11. Germline V gives CDR1 SGDLS, CDR2 YYNGEE. The CDR3 is 18 residues long. In DNA, the CDR3 is TGTGCCAGCAGCGTAGATGACGGAGGACAGGGATTCACAGATACGCAGTATTTT. It yields the protein CASSVDDGGQGFTDTQYF.